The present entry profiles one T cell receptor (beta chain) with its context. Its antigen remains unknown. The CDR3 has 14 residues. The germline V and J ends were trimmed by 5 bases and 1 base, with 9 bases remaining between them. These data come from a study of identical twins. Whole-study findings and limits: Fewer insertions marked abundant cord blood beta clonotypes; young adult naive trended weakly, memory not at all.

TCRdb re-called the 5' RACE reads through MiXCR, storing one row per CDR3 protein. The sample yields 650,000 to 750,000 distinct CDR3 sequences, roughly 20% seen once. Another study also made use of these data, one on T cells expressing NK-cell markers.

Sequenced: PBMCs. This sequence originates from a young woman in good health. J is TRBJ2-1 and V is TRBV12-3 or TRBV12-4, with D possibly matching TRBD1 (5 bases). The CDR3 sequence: CASSHRRSYNEQFF. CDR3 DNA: TGTGCCAGCAGTCACAGGAGATCCTACAATGAGCAGTTCTTC.